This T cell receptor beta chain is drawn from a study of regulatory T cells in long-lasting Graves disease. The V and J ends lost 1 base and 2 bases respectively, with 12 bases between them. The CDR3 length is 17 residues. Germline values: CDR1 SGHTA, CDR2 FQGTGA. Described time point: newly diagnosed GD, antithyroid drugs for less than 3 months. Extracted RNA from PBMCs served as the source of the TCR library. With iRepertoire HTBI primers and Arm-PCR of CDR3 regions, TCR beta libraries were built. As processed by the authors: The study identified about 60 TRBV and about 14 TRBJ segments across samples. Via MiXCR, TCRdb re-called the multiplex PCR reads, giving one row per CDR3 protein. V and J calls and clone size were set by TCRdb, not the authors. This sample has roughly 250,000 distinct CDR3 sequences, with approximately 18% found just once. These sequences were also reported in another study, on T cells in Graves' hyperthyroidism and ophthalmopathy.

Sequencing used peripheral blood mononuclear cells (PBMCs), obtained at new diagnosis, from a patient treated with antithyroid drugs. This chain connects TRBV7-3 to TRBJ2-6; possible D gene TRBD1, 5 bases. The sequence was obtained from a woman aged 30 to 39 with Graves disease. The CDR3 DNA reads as TGTGCCAGCAGCTTAAGGGGCCACGGCGCTGGGGCCAACGTCCTGACTTTC. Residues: CASSLRGHGAGANVLTF.